A single TCR beta chain is shown here with its context. This clonotype was recorded at least ten times. It lacks a known antigen. No much larger clonotype is one base removed from it; base qualities were not supplied. Per the publication, the time point label means: patch test 1, 2 weeks after DPC sensitization. The treatment or condition label of this sample denotes: therapeutic diphenylcyclopropenone sensitization with weekly scalp DPC. Blood at each patch-test visit was drawn before the patch test was applied. Patients were considered eligible if aged 18 to 70, diagnosed with alopecia and deemed suitable for DPC therapy, and patients were excluded if pregnant. Total RNA was isolated from unfractionated whole blood collected in Tempus Blood RNA tubes. Library prep was done by RACE. Sequencing relied on a NextSeq 500. During library preparation, unique molecular identifiers were attached to individual cDNA molecules so that TCRs could be counted quantitatively and reproducibly. Both TCR alpha and TCR beta chains were sequenced from each blood RNA sample. Per the authors' processing: A median of about 87,000 TCRs per sample was observed, with a range of about 20,000 to 750,000. The Decombinator software suite was used to annotate the V, J and CDR3 of the TCR reads. For the PS versus PT1 abundance plots, all samples were subsampled to the same number of TCRs (28,000). Expanded TCRs were defined as absent before sensitization and observed at least eight times at the 2-week time point. TCRdb redid the processing of the public reads, applying fastp at Q25 and MiXCR, and retained in-frame beta chains. CDR3 protein sequences are deduplicated, and each keeps its most common genes and DNA. The V and J calls and clone size are TCRdb's, not the authors'. In all, the sample holds fewer than 400,000 distinct CDR3 sequences, and approximately 6.9% of those were seen once. The ten largest make up 7% to 10% of the sample.

Taken from the germline V gene (reference sequence), the CDR1 and CDR2 loops are SEHNR and FQNEAQ. Including cysteine and phenylalanine, the CDR3 has 14 amino acids. Only the CDR3 portion is preserved as DNA: 42 bases, with reading frame beginning at the first base. V is shortened by 2 bases, J by 6 bases, and the region joining them spans 13 bases. This specimen belongs to a study of human T cells and chemical hapten exposure (dated by TCRdb to about 2021). Broadly, across the study: For sensitization, 2% DPC in acetone was applied to a roughly 2 cm by roughly 2 cm area of upper inner arm skin. Throughout the approximately 22-week study period, patients were also given weekly therapeutic DPC doses on the scalp. Patch testing was performed on the upper back with Finn chambers containing 0.01% DPC, and the patch tests were scored after 6 days according to International Contact Dermatitis Research Group standards. The patient cohort, mostly female, included alopecia areata with under or over 50% scalp involvement, alopecia totalis and alopecia universalis. Libraries were pooled for sequencing, and per-sample TCR yields varied mainly because of small differences in library volumes within the pool. The study tracked peripheral blood TCR repertoire changes in vivo during primary and secondary sensitization to the hapten diphenylcyclopropenone (DPC) in alopecia patients. Blood was sampled from patients pre-sensitization (week 0) and at 2, 6 and about 24 weeks after DPC sensitization. Blood for TCR sequencing was provided by twenty-nine alopecia patients at one to four time points (pre-sensitization, 2, 6 and 24 weeks).

Points the paper makes about the study in general: After repeated subsampling, the strength of the expansion versus patch-test correlation and the threshold at which it became significant changed. Patch test score was positively correlated with the number of PT1 expanded TCRs, with significance at thresholds 8, 16 and 32 but not at 4. Alopecia, a presumed autoimmune disease, was present in all patients, so the immune response of the patients might differ from that of healthy individuals. Compared with pre-sensitization or healthy control sets, expanded TCRs formed significantly more large CDR3 similarity clusters, which is consistent with antigen-driven responses. DPC sensitization did not change the number of TCRs with a frequency above 1 in 1000, and there was no evidence of changes in global repertoire structure.

This specimen was whole blood, taken in connection with sensitization to the hapten diphenylcyclopropenone (DPC). This chain is built from TRBV7-9 and TRBJ1-2, with the D gene too uncertain to name. This receptor was obtained from a woman between 18 and 29 years old with alopecia areata. Some clones in this sample may be carry-over from other donors' samples. The CDR3 here reads CASSLNSGRHGYTF. The DNA sequence is given as TGTGCCAGCAGCTTAAATTCTGGACGTCATGGCTACACCTTC.